The rows below give T cell receptor beta chains drawn from one sample of a study of post-analysis software for immune sequencing data. One entry per CDR3 protein results from TCRdb running MiXCR on the PCR reads. The sample includes 750,000 to 950,000 distinct CDR3 sequences, roughly 58% of them seen just once. Sequenced input: blood. These TCRs come from a girl between 5 and 17 years old with multiple sclerosis. The CDR3 runs from the conserved cysteine through the conserved F or W. A D gene is named only where the DNA matches it firmly. Only part of the rows carry a size: once, few, many, or a class if the clone is expanded.

-	TRBJ2-7	few	TRBV20-1	CSAGYSGFSYEQYF	TGCAGTGCTGGGTATAGTGGATTTTCCTACGAGCAGTACTTC
TRBD2	TRBJ2-7	-	TRBV5-1	CASSLERSSGLRMGEQYF	TGCGCCAGCAGCTTGGAGCGGTCTAGCGGGCTACGTATGGGCGAGCAGTACTTC
-	TRBJ1-2	-	TRBV20-1	CSAPGRPGTGGSGYTF	TGCAGTGCTCCAGGCCGCCCCGGGACGGGGGGCTCTGGCTACACCTTC
-	TRBJ1-1	-	TRBV28	CASSLSKDHWEVEAFF	TGTGCCAGCAGTTTATCTAAGGACCACTGGGAGGTTGAAGCTTTCTTT
TRBD1	TRBJ2-7	-	TRBV6-5	CASSYLDRGTYEQYF	TGTGCCAGCAGTTACCTGGACAGGGGCACCTACGAGCAGTACTTC
TRBD1	TRBJ1-2	-	TRBV29-1	CSVEAYRGLGGYTF	TGCAGCGTTGAAGCCTACAGGGGGCTCGGCGGCTACACCTTC
TRBD1	TRBJ1-5	many	TRBV5-1	CASSLDRGNQPQHF	TGTGCCAGCAGTCTGGACAGGGGGAATCAGCCCCAGCATTTT
TRBD2	TRBJ2-1	-	TRBV20-1	CSARDPNLAGAYNEQFF	TGCAGTGCTAGAGATCCAAATTTAGCGGGAGCCTACAATGAGCAGTTCTTC
TRBD2	TRBJ2-7	-	TRBV6-1	CASSDSPSGGFTYEQYF	TGTGCCAGCAGTGATTCCCCTAGCGGGGGATTTACCTACGAGCAGTACTTC
-	TRBJ1-6	few	TRBV12-3/TRBV12-4	CASTIGGLALYNSPLHF	TGTGCCAGCACCATTGGAGGGCTTGCCCTGTATAATTCACCCCTCCACTTT
TRBD1	TRBJ2-1	once	TRBV27	CASSPLQGGTGNEQFF	TGTGCCAGCAGTCCCTTACAGGGAGGGACAGGGAATGAGCAGTTCTTC
-	TRBJ2-1	few	TRBV9	CASSPLGGSYNEQFF	TGTGCCAGCAGCCCCCTCGGAGGCTCCTACAATGAGCAGTTCTTC
-	TRBJ2-7	-	TRBV29-1	CSVEQGNEQDF	TGCAGCGTTGAACAGGGCAACGAGCAGGACTTC
-	TRBJ1-1	-	TRBV5-1	CASSPNTGGTEAFF	TGCGCCAGCAGCCCTAACACGGGGGGCACTGAAGCTTTCTTT
TRBD1	TRBJ2-7	-	TRBV6-6	CASSYVGQGAGEQYF	TGTGCCAGCAGTTACGTGGGACAGGGGGCGGGTGAGCAGTACTTC
-	TRBJ2-1	-	TRBV12-3/TRBV12-4	CASSSAPTAMTYNEQFF	TGTGCCAGCAGTTCTGCGCCGACAGCAATGACCTACAATGAGCAGTTCTTC
-	TRBJ1-4	few	TRBV4-1	CASSQGYSGISEKLFF	TGCGCCAGCAGCCAAGGGTATTCGGGGATCAGTGAAAAACTGTTTTTT